This is a list of T cell receptor beta chains from one sample in a study of Graves' ophthalmopathy and Graves' hyperthyroidism. TCRdb redid the calling of the multiplex PCR reads with MiXCR, one entry per CDR3 protein. The sample has some 350,000 distinct CDR3 sequences, about 18% seen once. The sample taken for sequencing was peripheral blood. The receptors were gathered from an adult woman with stable Graves' hyperthyroidism. Both conserved end residues are part of each CDR3. The order of the fields is clone size, CDR3 length, J gene, V gene, D gene, CDR3 protein, CDR3 DNA. The D gene is left open where the match is weak. Clone size is stated in some rows and not others, as once, few, many or a class when expanded.

clone_size: many
cdr3_length: 14
j_call: TRBJ2-5
v_call: TRBV30
d_call: TRBD2
cdr3_aa: CAGGTSGSVETQYF
cdr3_nt: TGTGCCGGAGGGACTAGCGGGAGTGTAGAGACCCAGTACTTC

clone_size: many
cdr3_length: 15
j_call: TRBJ2-7
v_call: TRBV14
d_call: TRBD2
cdr3_aa: CASSHQREGRYEQYF
cdr3_nt: TGTGCCAGCAGCCATCAGCGGGAGGGCCGTTACGAGCAGTACTTC

clone_size: few
cdr3_length: 16
j_call: TRBJ1-1
v_call: TRBV29-1
d_call: .
cdr3_aa: CSAGVHPGSSDTEAFF
cdr3_nt: TGCAGCGCCGGGGTCCACCCGGGATCGTCGGACACTGAAGCTTTCTTT

clone_size: .
cdr3_length: 14
j_call: TRBJ1-5
v_call: TRBV6-5
d_call: TRBD1
cdr3_aa: CASSSGTGHQPQHF
cdr3_nt: TGTGCCAGCAGTTCCGGGACAGGGCATCAGCCCCAGCATTTT

clone_size: many
cdr3_length: 15
j_call: TRBJ1-5
v_call: TRBV27
d_call: TRBD1
cdr3_aa: CASSLRSTGNQPQHF
cdr3_nt: TGTGCCAGCAGTTTAAGATCGACAGGGAATCAGCCCCAGCATTTT

clone_size: many
cdr3_length: 19
j_call: TRBJ2-2
v_call: TRBV25-1
d_call: .
cdr3_aa: CASSEPGGLAGANTGELFF
cdr3_nt: TGTGCCAGCAGTGAACCAGGGGGGCTGGCGGGAGCGAACACCGGGGAGCTGTTTTTT

clone_size: many
cdr3_length: 15
j_call: TRBJ1-1
v_call: TRBV4-2
d_call: .
cdr3_aa: CASSQERVVNTEAFF
cdr3_nt: TGTGCCAGCAGCCAAGAACGGGTAGTGAACACTGAAGCTTTCTTT

clone_size: many
cdr3_length: 15
j_call: TRBJ2-2
v_call: TRBV9
d_call: TRBD2
cdr3_aa: CASNLAGGETGELFF
cdr3_nt: TGTGCCAGCAACTTAGCGGGAGGGGAGACCGGGGAGCTGTTTTTT

clone_size: few
cdr3_length: 14
j_call: TRBJ1-1
v_call: TRBV19
d_call: .
cdr3_aa: CASSKGRTNTEAFF
cdr3_nt: TGTGCCAGTAGTAAGGGCAGGACGAACACTGAAGCTTTCTTT

clone_size: .
cdr3_length: 12
j_call: TRBJ1-2
v_call: TRBV20-1
d_call: .
cdr3_aa: CSAASGGFGYTF
cdr3_nt: TGCAGTGCCGCGTCGGGGGGCTTTGGCTACACCTTC

clone_size: many
cdr3_length: 14
j_call: TRBJ2-4
v_call: TRBV12-5
d_call: .
cdr3_aa: CASALDTTKNIQYF
cdr3_nt: TGTGCTAGTGCCTTAGACACGACCAAAAACATTCAGTACTTC

clone_size: many
cdr3_length: 14
j_call: TRBJ2-7
v_call: TRBV6-2/TRBV6-3
d_call: TRBD1
cdr3_aa: CASSHGQGLYEQYF
cdr3_nt: TGTGCCAGCAGCCATGGACAGGGTTTGTACGAGCAGTACTTC

clone_size: .
cdr3_length: 15
j_call: TRBJ2-5
v_call: TRBV20-1
d_call: TRBD2
cdr3_aa: CSATTSGRVEETQYF
cdr3_nt: TGCAGTGCCACAACTAGCGGGAGAGTCGAAGAGACCCAGTACTTC

clone_size: many
cdr3_length: 15
j_call: TRBJ2-7
v_call: TRBV24-1
d_call: TRBD2
cdr3_aa: CATSDRTSGRSEQYF
cdr3_nt: TGTGCCACCAGTGATAGAACTAGCGGGAGGAGCGAGCAGTACTTC

clone_size: many
cdr3_length: 16
j_call: TRBJ2-7
v_call: TRBV7-2
d_call: .
cdr3_aa: CASSLLDPVGTYEQYF
cdr3_nt: TGTGCCAGCAGCTTATTAGACCCGGTGGGGACTTACGAGCAGTACTTC

clone_size: many
cdr3_length: 14
j_call: TRBJ1-1
v_call: TRBV19
d_call: .
cdr3_aa: CASSMKGVNTEAFF
cdr3_nt: TGTGCCAGTAGTATGAAAGGGGTGAACACTGAAGCTTTCTTT

clone_size: many
cdr3_length: 15
j_call: TRBJ2-4
v_call: TRBV7-2
d_call: TRBD1
cdr3_aa: CASSTPGQGIYIQYF
cdr3_nt: TGTGCCAGCAGCACCCCGGGACAGGGTATATACATTCAGTACTTC

clone_size: many
cdr3_length: 12
j_call: TRBJ2-7
v_call: TRBV5-1
d_call: .
cdr3_aa: CASRAIDYEQYF
cdr3_nt: TGCGCCAGCAGAGCCATAGACTACGAGCAGTACTTC

clone_size: .
cdr3_length: 14
j_call: TRBJ2-4
v_call: TRBV28
d_call: .
cdr3_aa: CASSLGGGQNIQYF
cdr3_nt: TGTGCCAGCAGTTTAGGGGGGGGGCAAAACATTCAGTACTTC

clone_size: .
cdr3_length: 13
j_call: TRBJ1-5
v_call: TRBV2
d_call: .
cdr3_aa: CASSETGYQPQHF
cdr3_nt: TGTGCCAGCAGCGAAACAGGGTATCAGCCCCAGCATTTT

clone_size: .
cdr3_length: 16
j_call: TRBJ2-1
v_call: TRBV20-1
d_call: TRBD2
cdr3_aa: CSARDWASGSSNEQFF
cdr3_nt: TGCAGTGCTAGAGATTGGGCTAGCGGGAGTTCCAATGAGCAGTTCTTC

clone_size: many
cdr3_length: 14
j_call: TRBJ2-2
v_call: TRBV11-3
d_call: .
cdr3_aa: CASSLRADTGELFF
cdr3_nt: TGTGCCAGCAGCTTGAGAGCGGACACCGGGGAGCTGTTTTTT

clone_size: few
cdr3_length: 14
j_call: TRBJ1-6
v_call: TRBV12-3/TRBV12-4
d_call: .
cdr3_aa: CASSLGPANSPLHF
cdr3_nt: TGTGCCAGCAGTCTCGGGCCCGCGAATTCACCCCTCCACTTT

clone_size: .
cdr3_length: 17
j_call: TRBJ2-2
v_call: TRBV4-2
d_call: TRBD2
cdr3_aa: CASSQALAGGRTGELFF
cdr3_nt: TGTGCCAGCAGCCAAGCACTAGCGGGAGGGCGCACCGGGGAGCTGTTTTTT

clone_size: many
cdr3_length: 16
j_call: TRBJ2-6
v_call: TRBV28
d_call: TRBD2
cdr3_aa: CASSQGGTSGANVLTF
cdr3_nt: TGTGCCAGCAGTCAGGGAGGGACCTCTGGGGCCAACGTCCTGACTTTC

clone_size: many
cdr3_length: 18
j_call: TRBJ2-7
v_call: TRBV5-4
d_call: TRBD2
cdr3_aa: CASSLLGLAGGPYYEQYF
cdr3_nt: TGTGCCAGCAGCTTGTTGGGGCTAGCGGGAGGGCCCTACTACGAGCAGTACTTC

clone_size: .
cdr3_length: 12
j_call: TRBJ1-1
v_call: TRBV27
d_call: .
cdr3_aa: CASKGSAPEAFF
cdr3_nt: TGTGCCAGCAAGGGGTCCGCTCCGGAAGCTTTCTTT

clone_size: many
cdr3_length: 12
j_call: TRBJ2-7
v_call: TRBV27
d_call: TRBD2
cdr3_aa: CASSSRLAGLYF
cdr3_nt: TGTGCCAGCAGTTCCCGACTAGCGGGACTGTACTTC

clone_size: many
cdr3_length: 13
j_call: TRBJ2-7
v_call: TRBV28
d_call: .
cdr3_aa: CASRTRSAYEQYF
cdr3_nt: TGTGCCAGCCGTACAAGGTCAGCCTACGAGCAGTACTTC

clone_size: few
cdr3_length: 13
j_call: TRBJ1-2
v_call: TRBV5-1
d_call: .
cdr3_aa: CASSLGMYYGYTF
cdr3_nt: TGCGCCAGCAGCTTGGGCATGTACTATGGCTACACCTTC

clone_size: few
cdr3_length: 13
j_call: TRBJ2-1
v_call: TRBV6-1
d_call: TRBD2
cdr3_aa: CASGIAGGVEQFF
cdr3_nt: TGTGCCAGCGGAATAGCGGGAGGAGTTGAGCAGTTCTTC

clone_size: many
cdr3_length: 14
j_call: TRBJ1-2
v_call: TRBV10-3
d_call: .
cdr3_aa: CAISEGGLIYGYTF
cdr3_nt: TGTGCCATCAGTGAGGGGGGGCTGATCTATGGCTACACCTTC

clone_size: many
cdr3_length: 14
j_call: TRBJ2-7
v_call: TRBV6-1
d_call: TRBD2
cdr3_aa: CASKSSGRGYEQYF
cdr3_nt: TGTGCCAGCAAGTCTAGCGGGCGAGGCTACGAGCAGTACTTC

clone_size: many
cdr3_length: 12
j_call: TRBJ1-1
v_call: TRBV28
d_call: .
cdr3_aa: CASTLGKGTAFF
cdr3_nt: TGTGCCAGCACCCTTGGGAAGGGAACGGCTTTCTTT

clone_size: few
cdr3_length: 14
j_call: TRBJ2-5
v_call: TRBV4-2
d_call: .
cdr3_aa: CASSALGEEETQYF
cdr3_nt: TGTGCCAGCAGCGCCCTGGGGGAGGAAGAGACCCAGTACTTC

clone_size: many
cdr3_length: 18
j_call: TRBJ2-6
v_call: TRBV28
d_call: TRBD1
cdr3_aa: CASSLPGTALSGANVLTF
cdr3_nt: TGTGCCAGCAGTTTACCCGGGACAGCCCTCTCTGGGGCCAACGTCCTGACTTTC

clone_size: few
cdr3_length: 13
j_call: TRBJ1-2
v_call: TRBV20-1
d_call: TRBD1
cdr3_aa: CSAGDRGYYGYTF
cdr3_nt: TGCAGTGCCGGGGACAGGGGGTACTATGGCTACACCTTC

clone_size: many
cdr3_length: 18
j_call: TRBJ2-2
v_call: TRBV12-5
d_call: TRBD2
cdr3_aa: CASGSKVAGGPSTGELFF
cdr3_nt: TGTGCTAGTGGTTCCAAGGTCGCGGGAGGGCCATCCACCGGGGAGCTGTTTTTT

clone_size: .
cdr3_length: 12
j_call: TRBJ2-7
v_call: TRBV3-1
d_call: .
cdr3_aa: CASGKLFGEQYF
cdr3_nt: TGTGCCAGCGGAAAGCTTTTTGGGGAGCAGTACTTC

clone_size: many
cdr3_length: 17
j_call: TRBJ1-1
v_call: TRBV27
d_call: .
cdr3_aa: CASSPILSWGAGTEAFF
cdr3_nt: TGTGCCAGCAGTCCCATCCTGTCGTGGGGCGCGGGAACTGAAGCTTTCTTT

clone_size: many
cdr3_length: 15
j_call: TRBJ2-5
v_call: TRBV28
d_call: .
cdr3_aa: CASSSPLGVQETQYF
cdr3_nt: TGTGCCAGCAGCTCCCCGCTTGGGGTTCAAGAGACCCAGTACTTC

clone_size: many
cdr3_length: 15
j_call: TRBJ1-1
v_call: TRBV19
d_call: .
cdr3_aa: CASRLSGGPGTEAFF
cdr3_nt: TGTGCCAGTAGATTGAGTGGGGGCCCCGGCACTGAAGCTTTCTTT

clone_size: .
cdr3_length: 15
j_call: TRBJ2-2
v_call: TRBV12-3/TRBV12-4
d_call: TRBD2
cdr3_aa: CASSYSGRRTGELFF
cdr3_nt: TGTGCCAGCAGTTACAGCGGGAGGAGGACCGGGGAGCTGTTTTTT

clone_size: few
cdr3_length: 16
j_call: TRBJ1-3
v_call: TRBV3-1
d_call: .
cdr3_aa: CASSQDREGVGNTIYF
cdr3_nt: TGTGCCAGCAGCCAAGATCGCGAGGGGGTTGGAAACACCATATATTTT

clone_size: .
cdr3_length: 15
j_call: TRBJ2-7
v_call: TRBV11-2
d_call: TRBD2
cdr3_aa: CASRQSGTSVCEQYF
cdr3_nt: TGTGCCAGCAGACAGTCCGGGACTAGCGTTTGCGAGCAGTACTTC